Below, one TCR beta chain is given with its context. Its antigen is unknown. Researchers ran the PCR with 60 Vbeta and 13 Jbeta primers. Clones were sequenced by immunoSEQ multiplex PCR, and TCRdb holds only the in-frame ones, with some missing. The repertoire holds roughly 140,000 clones, with about four fifths as singletons. The sample is drawn from a study of cytomegalovirus exposure and HLA in healthy donors. Broader study findings: HLA allele associations emerged for about 16,000 TCR beta sequences in a later analysis, at 0.05 false discovery rate.

Germline V lookup: CDR1 SGHKS, CDR2 YYEKEE (reference sequence). Germline trimming cut 4 bases from V and 2 bases from J; bases unmatched to any gene: 3. CDR3 size: 13 residues. The receptor's source is a young man in good health and CMV-seropositive. The chain carries TRBV5-5 and TRBJ2-7; 7 positions agree with TRBD1. Sequencing was done on a sample of PBMCs. The CDR3: CASSVGTAYEQYF. Written as DNA, the CDR3 is TGTGCCAGCAGCGTCGGGACAGCCTACGAGCAGTACTTC.